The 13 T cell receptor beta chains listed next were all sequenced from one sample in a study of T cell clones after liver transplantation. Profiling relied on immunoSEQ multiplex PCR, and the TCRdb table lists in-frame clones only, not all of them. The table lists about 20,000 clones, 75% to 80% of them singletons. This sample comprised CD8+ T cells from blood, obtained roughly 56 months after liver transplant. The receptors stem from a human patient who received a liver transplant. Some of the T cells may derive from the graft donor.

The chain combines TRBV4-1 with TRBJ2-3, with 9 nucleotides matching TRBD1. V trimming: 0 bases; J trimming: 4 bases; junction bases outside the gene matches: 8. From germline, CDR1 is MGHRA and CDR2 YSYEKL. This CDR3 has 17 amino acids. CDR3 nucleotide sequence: TGCGCCAGCAGCCAAGATCCCCACAGGGGGCGGCCAGATACGCAGTATTTT. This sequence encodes CASSQDPHRGRPDTQYF.

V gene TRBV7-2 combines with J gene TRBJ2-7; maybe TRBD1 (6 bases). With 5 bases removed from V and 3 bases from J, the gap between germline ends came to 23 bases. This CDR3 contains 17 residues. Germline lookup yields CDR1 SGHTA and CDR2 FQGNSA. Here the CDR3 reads CASSSYPPVTGFYEQYF. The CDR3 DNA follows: TGTGCCAGCAGCAGCTATCCCCCGGTAACAGGGTTCTACGAGCAGTACTTC.

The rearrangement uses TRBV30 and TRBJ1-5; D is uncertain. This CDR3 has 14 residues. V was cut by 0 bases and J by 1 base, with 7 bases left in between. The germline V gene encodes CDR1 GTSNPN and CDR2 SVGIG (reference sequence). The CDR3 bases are TGTGCCTGGAGTGTGACCGCAAGCAATCAGCCCCAGCATTTT. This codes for CAWSVTASNQPQHF.

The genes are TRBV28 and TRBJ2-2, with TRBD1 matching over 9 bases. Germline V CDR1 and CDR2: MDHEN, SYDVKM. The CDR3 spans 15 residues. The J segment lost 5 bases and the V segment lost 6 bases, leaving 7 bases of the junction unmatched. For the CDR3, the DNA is TGTGCCAGCAGGGGACAGGGACGAGGGACCGGGGAGCTGTTTTTT. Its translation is CASRGQGRGTGELFF.

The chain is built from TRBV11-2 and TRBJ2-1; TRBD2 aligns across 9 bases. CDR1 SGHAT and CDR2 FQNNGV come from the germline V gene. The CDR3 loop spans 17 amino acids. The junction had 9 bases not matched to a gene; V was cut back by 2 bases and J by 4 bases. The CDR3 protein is CASSLRMAGGAYNEQFF. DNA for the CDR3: TGTGCCAGCAGCTTACGGATGGCGGGGGGGGCTTACAATGAGCAGTTCTTC.

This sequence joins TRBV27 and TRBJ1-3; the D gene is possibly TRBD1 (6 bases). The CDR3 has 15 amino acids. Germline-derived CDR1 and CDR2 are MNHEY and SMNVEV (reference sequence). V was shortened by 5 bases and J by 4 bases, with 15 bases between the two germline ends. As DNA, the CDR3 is TGTGCCAGCAGTCGCAATGGGGGCCCCGGAAACACCATATATTTT. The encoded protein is CASSRNGGPGNTIYF.

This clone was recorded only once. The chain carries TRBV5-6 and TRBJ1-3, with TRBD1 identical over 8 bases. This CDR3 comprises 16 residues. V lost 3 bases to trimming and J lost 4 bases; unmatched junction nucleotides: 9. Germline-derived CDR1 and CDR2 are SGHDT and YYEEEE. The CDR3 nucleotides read TGTGCCAGCAGCTCCACAGGGGGTTTCTCCGGAAACACCATATATTTT. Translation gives CASSSTGGFSGNTIYF.

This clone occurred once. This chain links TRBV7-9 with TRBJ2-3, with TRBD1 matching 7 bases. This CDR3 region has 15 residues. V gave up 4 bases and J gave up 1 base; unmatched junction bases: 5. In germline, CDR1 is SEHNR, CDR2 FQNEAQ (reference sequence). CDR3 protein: CASSSPTGGTDTQYF. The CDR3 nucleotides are TGTGCCAGCAGCTCCCCTACAGGGGGCACAGATACGCAGTATTTT.

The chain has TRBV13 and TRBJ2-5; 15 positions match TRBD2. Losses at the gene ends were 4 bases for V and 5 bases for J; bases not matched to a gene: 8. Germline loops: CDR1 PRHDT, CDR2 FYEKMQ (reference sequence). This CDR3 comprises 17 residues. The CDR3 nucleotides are TGTGCCAGCAGCTCCCGGACTAGCGGGGGGGCCGGGGAGACCCAGTACTTC. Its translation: CASSSRTSGGAGETQYF.

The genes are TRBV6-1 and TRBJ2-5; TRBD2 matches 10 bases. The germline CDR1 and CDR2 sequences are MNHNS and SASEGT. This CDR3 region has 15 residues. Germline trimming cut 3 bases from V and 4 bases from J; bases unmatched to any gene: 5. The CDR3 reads CASSDTSGELETQYF. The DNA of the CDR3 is TGTGCCAGCAGTGATACTAGCGGGGAATTAGAGACCCAGTACTTC.

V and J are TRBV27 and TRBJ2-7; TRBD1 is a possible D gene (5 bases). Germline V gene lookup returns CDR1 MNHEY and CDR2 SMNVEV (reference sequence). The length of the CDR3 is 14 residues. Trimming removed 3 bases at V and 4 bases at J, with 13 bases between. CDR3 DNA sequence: TGTGCCAGCAGTTTGCGGCAGGGATATTACGAGCAGTACTTC. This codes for CASSLRQGYYEQYF.

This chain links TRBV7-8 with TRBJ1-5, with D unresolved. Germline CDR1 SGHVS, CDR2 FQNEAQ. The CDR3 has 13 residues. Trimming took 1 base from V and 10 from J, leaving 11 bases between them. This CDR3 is CASSLEPEGPQHF. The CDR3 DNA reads TGTGCCAGCAGCTTAGAGCCTGAAGGTCCCCAGCATTTT.

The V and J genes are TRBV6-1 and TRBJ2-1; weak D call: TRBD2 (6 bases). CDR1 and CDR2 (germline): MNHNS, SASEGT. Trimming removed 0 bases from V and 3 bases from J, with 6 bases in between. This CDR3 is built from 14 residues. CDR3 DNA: TGTGCCAGCAGTGAAGCGGGGGGCTACAATGAGCAGTTCTTC. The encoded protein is CASSEAGGYNEQFF.